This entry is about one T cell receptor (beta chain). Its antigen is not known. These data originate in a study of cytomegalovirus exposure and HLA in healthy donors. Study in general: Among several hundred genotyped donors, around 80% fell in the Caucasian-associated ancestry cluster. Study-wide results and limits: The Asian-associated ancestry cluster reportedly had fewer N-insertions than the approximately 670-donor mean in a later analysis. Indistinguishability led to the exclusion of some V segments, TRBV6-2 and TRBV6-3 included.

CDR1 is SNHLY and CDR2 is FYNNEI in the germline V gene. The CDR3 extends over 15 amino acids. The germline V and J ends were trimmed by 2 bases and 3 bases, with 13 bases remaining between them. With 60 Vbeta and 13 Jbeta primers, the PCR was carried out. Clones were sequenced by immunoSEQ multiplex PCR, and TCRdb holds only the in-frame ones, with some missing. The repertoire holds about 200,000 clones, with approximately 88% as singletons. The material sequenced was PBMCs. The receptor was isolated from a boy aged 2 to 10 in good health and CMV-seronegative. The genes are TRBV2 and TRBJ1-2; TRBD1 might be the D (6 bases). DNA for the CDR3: TGTGCCAGCAGTGAAAATCCGGCAGGGGACTATGGCTACACCTTC. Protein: CASSENPAGDYGYTF.